This T cell receptor (beta chain) was observed in a study of response to subunit inactivated influenza vaccine. Study-level points and caveats: Researchers suggested that each seasonal influenza vaccination recruits few new T cells.

MiXCR, applied by TCRdb to the RT-PCR reads, yields one record per CDR3 protein. The table has 650,000 to 850,000 distinct CDR3 sequences, around 14% seen once. Worth noting for this clonotype: Its antigen is as yet unknown.

This receptor was taken from a man aged 45 to 65 who received an inactivated influenza vaccine. The starting material was PBMCs from blood, obtained 14 days before vaccination.

The CDR3 here is CASSQGEFGTDTQYF. CDR3 coding DNA: TGCGCCAGCAGCCAAGGAGAATTCGGGACAGATACGCAGTATTTT. The chain has TRBV4-1 and TRBJ2-3; D gene unclear. V was cut by 1 base and J by 3 bases, with 11 bases left in between. This CDR3 spans 15 amino acids. The V gene's germline CDR1 is MGHRA and CDR2 YSYEKL.